This TCR beta chain came from a study of blood T cell repertoires in COVID-19. Study-level information: Whether acute or convalescent, the COVID-19 samples came from the United States, Italy and Spain. The analysed material was cDNA or gDNA that came from T cells, B-cell-depleted T cells, or PBMCs.

Original processing notes: Estimates of nucleated cell counts were drawn from the amplification of reference gene primers. TCRdb's copy holds only in-frame clones and misses some; the assay was immunoSEQ multiplex PCR. That table supplies the V and J calls and clone size; D and trimming were determined from the DNA. The profile covers tens of thousands of clones, with more than 90% appearing a single time and about 12% taken by the ten largest. The CDR3 is 14 residues long. V gave up 6 bases and J gave up 7 bases; unmatched junction bases: 7. Germline CDR1 SNHLY, CDR2 FYNNEI. The TCR originated in a human donor with active COVID-19. The donor label of this sample is uncertain. The chain couples TRBV2 to TRBJ1-5; TRBD1 matches at 9 bases. The sequencing input was peripheral blood. The CDR3, as DNA: TGTGCCAGCAGAGTGGGACAGGGCCCCCAGCCCCAGCATTTT. Translation: CASRVGQGPQPQHF.